This TCR beta chain was found in a study of post-analysis software for immune sequencing data (dated by TCRdb to the mid-2010s). With regard to the full study: The recorded disease courses included relapsing-remitting, secondary progressive and progressive-relapsing multiple sclerosis, and some patients had no subtype annotation. The patient repertoires were compared against 10 to 12 previously published healthy control repertoires obtained from donors aged roughly 6 to 26 years. A subset of samples was prepared in parallel using single-end sample barcoding, then pooled and co-amplified after Illumina adapter ligation.

This clonotype was detected a few times. The target of this receptor is not known. Per-nucleotide qualities are absent, and no much larger clonotype sits a single base away. To demonstrate the VDJtools post-analysis software, TCR beta repertoires were profiled from the peripheral blood of about 14 young patients with multiple sclerosis. Multiple sclerosis patients were children and adolescents aged about 6 to 16 years. The paper as a whole reports these results and caveats: Compared with controls, multiple sclerosis patients had significantly lower normalized Chao1 diversity, a finding suggesting substantial peripheral T-cell clonal expansion. The control group was slightly older than the multiple sclerosis patient group. When samples were clustered directly using the F measure, samples prepared in the same batch co-clustered strongly, which prompted a batch-effect correction. Patients showed significantly higher frequencies than controls for a handful of TRBV segments, among them TRBV5-6, TRBV5-1 and TRBV20-1.

The library was made by PCR. Instrument used: Illumina HiSeq 2500. To reduce PCR and sequencing biases, unique molecular identifiers were built into the TCR beta cDNA libraries. Per 1 to 10 million input T cells, approximately 500,000 cDNA molecules were obtained, such that each molecule approximated one T cell. The patient libraries were prepared and sequenced using the same protocol as the earlier healthy control dataset. Samples belonging to the same batch were prepared together, multiplexed and sequenced on a shared HiSeq lane. The original pipeline was this. Raw barcoded reads were processed with MIGEC, discarding single-read molecular identifier groups before consensus assembly and CDR3 extraction. VDJtools was used for post-analysis of the clonotype tables, and diversity was normalized by down-sampling every dataset to the size of the smallest sample. In repertoire overlap clustering, CDR3 amino acid sequences, but not nucleotide sequences, were matched to correct batch-related cross-sample contamination. The public reads were quality trimmed at Q25 with fastp and then assembled into clones with MiXCR by TCRdb, keeping productive beta chains. Each CDR3 protein gets just one entry, which takes the most common genes and DNA from the rows behind it. Here the V and J calls rest on TCRdb's processing, not on the authors' analysis. The sample table records 400,000 to 500,000 distinct CDR3 sequences; roughly 38% of these occur just once. The ten top clones hold 7.5% to 8.5% of the sample.

The germline V gene provides CDR1 KGHSH and CDR2 LQKENI. Ends trimmed: V by 3 bases, J by 2 bases; bases unmatched to a gene: 3. The CDR3 runs 14 amino acids, cysteine and phenylalanine included. Solely the CDR3 DNA is kept, with 42 bases framed from the first base. This clonotype was sampled from a girl aged 2 to 10 with multiple sclerosis. The sequenced sample consisted of blood. The chain employs TRBV18 and TRBJ2-7, with 8 bases aligning to TRBD1. At the DNA level, the sequence is TGTGCCAGCTCACCCACAGGGGGGACCTACGAGCAGTACTTC. Translation gives CASSPTGGTYEQYF. Here the CDR3 is joined to the reference TRBV18 and TRBJ2-7 genes, and the full variable domain is: NAGVMQNPRHLVRRRGQEARLRCSPMKGHSHVYWYRQLPEEGLKFMVYLQKENIIDESGMPKERFSAEFPKEGPSILRIQQVVRGDSAAYFCASSPTGGTYEQYFGPGTRLTVT.